Listed below are T cell receptor beta chains from one sample, sequenced in a study of CD4 T cells in relation to SARS-CoV-2 and coronaviruses. Profiled with immunoSEQ multiplex PCR; TCRdb holds only in-frame clones, not every one. The data show 20,000 to 25,000 clones, just under 80% seen once. No antigen has been assigned to these receptors. The specimen was CD4+ T cells from PBMCs, cultured in vitro. The receptor set was obtained from a human donor in good health. The CDR3 runs from the conserved cysteine through the conserved F or W. The order of the fields is CDR3 protein, CDR3 DNA, V gene, J gene, D gene, clone size. A D gene is named only where the DNA matches it firmly. Clone size appears in some rows only: once, few, many, or a class for an expanded clone.

CASSSGQFNQPQHF,TGTGCCAGCAGCTCGGGACAGTTCAATCAGCCCCAGCATTTT,TRBV5-8,TRBJ1-5,TRBD1,NA
CASSLVIGVGNQPQHF,TGTGCCAGCAGCTTAGTGATAGGGGTGGGTAATCAGCCCCAGCATTTT,TRBV11-2,TRBJ1-5,NA,NA
CAWSVGGSYGYTF,TGTGCCTGGAGTGTTGGGGGGTCCTATGGCTACACCTTC,TRBV30,TRBJ1-2,NA,NA
CASSPANSQETQYF,TGTGCCAGCTCACCCGCCAACAGCCAAGAGACCCAGTACTTC,TRBV18,TRBJ2-5,NA,NA
CASSENFYNEQFF,TGTGCCAGCAGTGAAAATTTCTACAATGAGCAGTTCTTC,TRBV2,TRBJ2-1,NA,NA
CASSLRGYYGYTF,TGTGCCAGCAGTCTCAGGGGATATTATGGCTACACCTTC,TRBV12-3/TRBV12-4,TRBJ1-2,NA,NA
CASSDSSGNTEAFF,TGTGCCAGCAGTGACTCTTCGGGAAACACTGAAGCTTTCTTT,TRBV6-4,TRBJ1-1,NA,NA
CASSSSSGRAGELFF,TGTGCCAGCAGCTCGTCTAGCGGGAGGGCCGGGGAGCTGTTTTTT,TRBV11-3,TRBJ2-2,TRBD2,NA
CASSRTVAGPQHF,TGTGCCAGCAGCAGGACAGTCGCGGGGCCCCAGCATTTT,TRBV6-5,TRBJ1-5,NA,NA
CASSPRDAGKLFF,TGTGCCAGCAGTCCCCGGGACGCCGGGAAACTGTTTTTT,TRBV27,TRBJ1-4,NA,NA
CASSSLGRGYTF,TGTGCCAGCAGCTCCCTGGGTCGTGGCTACACCTTC,TRBV7-9,TRBJ1-2,NA,NA
CASSRVRGGSYEQYF,TGTGCCAGCAGCCGGGTGAGGGGCGGCTCCTACGAGCAGTACTTC,TRBV11-3,TRBJ2-7,NA,NA
CATSREEAGSSYNEQFF,TGTGCCACCAGCAGAGAGGAGGCGGGGAGCTCCTACAATGAGCAGTTCTTC,TRBV15,TRBJ2-1,NA,NA
CASSSQGFISPLHF,TGTGCCAGCAGCTCACAGGGGTTTATTTCACCCCTCCACTTT,TRBV7-9,TRBJ1-6,TRBD1,NA
CASSTHLAGGNDEQYF,TGTGCCAGTAGTACACACCTAGCGGGAGGGAACGACGAGCAGTACTTC,TRBV19,TRBJ2-7,TRBD2,NA
CASSSQGGRRQPQHF,TGTGCCAGCAGTTCCCAGGGAGGTAGGCGTCAGCCCCAGCATTTT,TRBV28,TRBJ1-5,NA,NA
CASSLGQGSETQYF,TGTGCCAGCAGCTTAGGTCAGGGGTCGGAGACCCAGTACTTC,TRBV11-2,TRBJ2-5,NA,NA
CASSIKGKGYGYTF,TGTGCCAGTAGTATAAAGGGAAAGGGCTATGGCTACACCTTC,TRBV19,TRBJ1-2,NA,once
CASSSAIGTRRTDTQYF,TGTGCCAGCTCATCCGCCATCGGGACAAGACGCACAGATACGCAGTATTTT,TRBV18,TRBJ2-3,NA,NA
CASSPLVGQGRSGELFF,TGTGCCAGCAGTCCTCTCGTCGGACAGGGCCGCTCCGGGGAGCTGTTTTTT,TRBV27,TRBJ2-2,TRBD1,NA
CASSIGGLVIDEQFF,TGTGCCAGTAGTATAGGAGGGCTAGTTATCGATGAGCAGTTCTTC,TRBV19,TRBJ2-1,NA,NA
CASSPGQEAEAFF,TGCGCCAGCAGCCCGGGACAGGAAGCTGAAGCTTTCTTT,TRBV5-1,TRBJ1-1,TRBD1,NA
CASSEGPASNEQYF,TGTGCCAGCAGTGAAGGACCAGCGAGCAACGAGCAGTACTTC,TRBV6-1,TRBJ2-7,NA,NA
CASSLGQKAFF,TGTGCCAGCAGCCTCGGACAGAAAGCTTTCTTT,TRBV12-3/TRBV12-4,TRBJ1-1,NA,once
CASSTSDRGIGQHF,TGTGCCAGTAGTACCTCGGACAGGGGGATCGGCCAGCATTTT,TRBV19,TRBJ1-5,TRBD1,NA
CAWSGTDTQYF,TGTGCCTGGAGTGGCACAGATACGCAGTATTTT,TRBV30,TRBJ2-3,NA,NA
CASRDRSYGYTF,TGTGCCAGCAGGGACCGTTCCTATGGCTACACCTTC,TRBV6-5,TRBJ1-2,NA,NA
CASSRGSSYEQYF,TGCGCCAGCAGCAGAGGGAGCTCCTACGAGCAGTACTTC,TRBV5-1,TRBJ2-7,NA,NA
CASSLNPGQMNTEAFF,TGCGCCAGCAGCTTGAATCCCGGACAGATGAACACTGAAGCTTTCTTT,TRBV5-1,TRBJ1-1,NA,NA
CASSQGSSGRNEQFF,TGTGCCAGCAGCCAAGGGTCTAGCGGGAGGAATGAGCAGTTCTTC,TRBV9,TRBJ2-1,TRBD2,NA
CSASTGLAYEQYF,TGCAGTGCTAGTACGGGCCTAGCTTACGAGCAGTACTTC,TRBV20-1,TRBJ2-7,NA,NA
CASTRTSGNTIYF,TGTGCCAGCACCCGTACATCTGGAAACACCATATATTTT,TRBV2,TRBJ1-3,NA,NA
CASRWDRGRYEQYF,TGTGCCAGCAGATGGGACAGGGGTCGGTACGAGCAGTACTTC,TRBV6-5,TRBJ2-7,TRBD1,NA
CATSRIPTTSSGNTIYF,TGTGCCACCAGCAGAATTCCAACGACAAGCTCTGGAAACACCATATATTTT,TRBV15,TRBJ1-3,NA,few
CASKGASENYNEQFF,TGTGCCAGCAAGGGGGCTAGCGAAAACTACAATGAGCAGTTCTTC,TRBV5-4,TRBJ2-1,NA,few
CASSNQGLAGVGEQFF,TGTGCCAGTAGTAATCAAGGACTAGCGGGAGTGGGTGAGCAGTTCTTC,TRBV19,TRBJ2-1,TRBD2,NA
CASSPGTIQETQYF,TGTGCCAGCAGCCCCGGGACAATTCAAGAGACCCAGTACTTC,TRBV7-9,TRBJ2-5,NA,NA
CASSLVLKREDGNEQFF,TGTGCCAGCAGCTTGGTACTTAAGCGGGAGGACGGCAATGAGCAGTTCTTC,TRBV5-6,TRBJ2-1,TRBD2,NA
CASSSGDRDFYEQYF,TGTGCCAGCAGTTCGGGGGACAGGGACTTCTACGAGCAGTACTTC,TRBV4-2,TRBJ2-7,TRBD1,NA
CASSVGVGGITQETQYF,TGTGCCAGCAGCGTAGGAGTTGGAGGGATCACCCAAGAGACCCAGTACTTC,TRBV9,TRBJ2-5,NA,NA
CASRQGEIIRTDTQYF,TGCGCCAGCAGACAGGGGGAAATTATAAGGACAGATACGCAGTATTTT,TRBV4-1,TRBJ2-3,TRBD1,NA
CASSISGGGDTQYF,TGTGCCAGCAGTATTAGCGGAGGGGGGGATACGCAGTATTTT,TRBV7-9,TRBJ2-3,NA,NA